The 30 T cell receptor beta chains below were found in one sample sequenced in a study of Graves' ophthalmopathy and Graves' hyperthyroidism. Scientists amplified the TCR beta CDR3 regions from RNA transcripts. The library came from an HTBI-primed first-round RT-PCR and a second-round multiplex PCR. TCRdb reprocessed the multiplex PCR reads via MiXCR and lists one record per CDR3 protein. The repertoire includes roughly 480,000 distinct CDR3 sequences, under 15% of them detected once, and 9.8% sits in the top ten. The sample consisted of blood. All receptors come from a woman aged 25 to 39 with Graves' ophthalmopathy.

This clonotype was seen at least ten times. The V gene is TRBV7-8, the J gene TRBJ2-5; D uncertain. The CDR3 spans 13 residues. V was shortened by 3 bases and J by 4 bases, with 9 bases between the two germline ends. In germline, CDR1 is SGHVS, CDR2 FQNEAQ. CDR3 DNA: TGTGCCAGCAGCTTTGGCCTTAGAGAGACCCAGTACTTC. The encoded protein is CASSFGLRETQYF.

This clonotype was seen repeatedly, ten times or more. This chain connects TRBV6-1 to TRBJ2-2; no clear D gene. The V gene lost 7 bases and the J gene lost 5 bases, with 11 bases spanning the gap. The V gene's germline CDR1 is MNHNS and CDR2 SASEGT. This CDR3 spans 13 amino acids. CDR3: CASTTLGTGELFF. In DNA form, the CDR3 reads TGTGCCAGCACTACACTTGGTACCGGGGAGCTGTTTTTT.

The chain combines TRBV4-1 with TRBJ1-5, with D uncertain. The V end was cut by 0 bases, the J end by 6 bases, with 12 bases between. The length of the CDR3 is 15 residues. Germline lookup yields CDR1 MGHRA and CDR2 YSYEKL. The CDR3 coding sequence is TGCGCCAGCAGCCAAGAATGGGATCAGAGTCAGCCCCAGCATTTT. This gives the protein CASSQEWDQSQPQHF.

This clonotype was observed many times. The chain recombines TRBV20-1 with TRBJ2-7; 13 bases fit TRBD2. The trim removed 6 bases at V and 0 bases at J, leaving 11 bases unmatched. This CDR3 comprises 17 residues. From germline, CDR1 is DFQATT and CDR2 SNEGSKA (reference sequence). The CDR3 DNA follows: TGCAGTGCACCGACTAGCGGGGGGATTACAAGCTCCTACGAGCAGTACTTC. It encodes CSAPTSGGITSSYEQYF.

This clonotype was seen ten or more times. CDR3 sequence (DNA): TGTGCCAGCAGTCCGGGACAGGGTGGCCCTCTTCCCGGGGAGCTGTTTTTT. This sequence encodes CASSPGQGGPLPGELFF. The chain uses TRBV12-3 or TRBV12-4 and TRBJ2-2; 9 bases are a match to TRBD1. The CDR3 is made up of 17 amino acids. V was pared by 5 bases and J by 6 bases, with 13 bases of the junction left unmatched.

This clonotype was observed a handful of times. This rearrangement joins TRBV15 to TRBJ2-7; 9 nucleotides match TRBD1. This CDR3 region has 15 residues. Germline V lookup: CDR1 LNHNV, CDR2 YYDKDF (reference sequence). Trimming cost V 3 bases and J 5 bases; bases outside gene matches: 8. The chain's CDR3 is CATSSSDRDRDEQYF. For the CDR3, the DNA is TGTGCCACCAGCAGTTCGGACAGGGACAGGGACGAGCAGTACTTC.

Ten or more counts support this clonotype. This chain uses TRBV6-5 with TRBJ2-5; 8 bases agree with TRBD2. The CDR3 spans 16 residues. Germline values: CDR1 MNHEY, CDR2 SVGAGI. The V and J ends lost 0 bases and 1 base, in that order; junction bases with no gene match: 4. Here the CDR3 DNA reads TGTGCCAGCAGTTACTCGCGGCGGGGGGTCCAAGAGACCCAGTACTTC. This codes for CASSYSRRGVQETQYF.

The V gene is TRBV4-2, the J gene TRBJ1-5, with a tentative D call TRBD1 (6 bases). The germline V and J ends were trimmed by 7 bases and 2 bases, with 18 bases remaining between them. Germline CDR1 reads LGHNA; CDR2 reads YNFKEQ. The length of the CDR3 is 16 residues. For the CDR3, the DNA is TGTGCCAGCAACCCGCAAGGGGGGCGAGGCAATCAGCCCCAGCATTTT. It encodes CASNPQGGRGNQPQHF.

This chain joins TRBV24-1 and TRBJ2-2; TRBD2 matches 7 bases. J was trimmed by 6 bases and V by 1 base; bases with no gene match: 1. Per germline, CDR1 KGHDR and CDR2 SFDVKD. The CDR3 consists of 14 residues. CDR3 loop: CATSDFRGAGELFF. The CDR3 coding sequence is TGTGCCACCAGTGATTTCCGGGGGGCCGGGGAGCTGTTTTTT.

This clonotype has just a few counts. The chain combines TRBV11-1 with TRBJ2-7; 8 bases fit TRBD2. Losses at the gene ends were 5 bases for V and 3 bases for J; bases not matched to a gene: 12. This CDR3 contains 16 residues. Germline V gives CDR1 SGHAT, CDR2 FQDESV (reference sequence). Here the CDR3 reads CASSRGGGIPSYEQYF. DNA for the CDR3: TGTGCCAGCAGCCGGGGGGGAGGAATCCCAAGCTACGAGCAGTACTTC.

To note about this clonotype: No conserved phenylalanine or tryptophan is present at the end of the CDR3, so a read error is the likely explanation. J is TRBJ1-5 and V is TRBV28; maybe TRBD1 (6 bases). This CDR3 has 15 residues. From germline, CDR1 is MDHEN and CDR2 SYDVKM. Here the CDR3 reads CANSNRDDSNQHQHY. In DNA, the CDR3 is TGTGCCAACAGCAACAGGGATGACAGCAATCAGCACCAGCATTAT.

Remarks on this clonotype: A much larger clonotype is one base distant, so this may be a read error. The conserved final phenylalanine or tryptophan is absent from the CDR3, which likely points to a read error. The chain links TRBV30 to TRBJ2-7, with 7 bases lining up with TRBD1. The CDR3 consists of 13 residues. V was clipped by 3 bases and J by 6 bases; unmatched bases: 8. The germline V gene has CDR1 GTSNPN and CDR2 SVGIG (reference sequence). The CDR3 nucleotides read TGTGCCTGGAGGGGCAGGGGGTTTGTCGAGCAGTACTAC. Its translation: CAWRGRGFVEQYY.

The table lists this clonotype with many counts. The chain couples TRBV28 to TRBJ2-7, with 7 bases aligning to TRBD2. The V gene end was trimmed by 3 bases and the J gene end by 3 bases; junction bases not matched to a gene: 5. CDR1 is MDHEN and CDR2 is SYDVKM in the germline V gene. The CDR3 is 14 residues long. CDR3 protein: CASSLRGINYEQYF. CDR3 bases: TGTGCCAGCAGTTTGCGGGGGATAAACTACGAGCAGTACTTC.

This clonotype was observed many times. The V call is TRBV30, the J call TRBJ2-7; TRBD1 matches at 8 bases. The CDR3 has 16 residues. Germline CDR1 GTSNPN, CDR2 SVGIG (reference sequence). V lost 3 bases, J lost 1 base, and 11 bases stayed unmatched. The CDR3 spells CAWSRGSRDRSYEQYF. CDR3 DNA: TGTGCCTGGAGCCGTGGTAGTCGGGACAGGTCCTACGAGCAGTACTTC.

There are many counts of this clonotype. V is TRBV11-2 and J is TRBJ1-6, with D uncertain. Trimming stripped 0 bases from V and 14 bases from J, with 14 bases between. The V gene's germline CDR1 is SGHAT and CDR2 FQNNGV. The CDR3 covers 14 residues. This chain's CDR3 is CASSLDPGHASLHF. Here the CDR3 DNA reads TGTGCCAGCAGCTTAGACCCAGGCCATGCGTCCCTCCACTTT.

This clonotype was recorded at least ten times. The chain couples TRBV12-3 or TRBV12-4 to TRBJ2-7; D may be TRBD1 (6 bases). V was pared by 2 bases and J by 3 bases, with 14 bases between. The CDR3 has 15 amino acids. The CDR3 sequence is CASSLFGGQHYEQYF. The DNA for the CDR3 is TGTGCCAGCAGTTTATTCGGCGGACAGCACTACGAGCAGTACTTC.

The V and J genes are TRBV12-3 or TRBV12-4 and TRBJ1-2, with 10 nucleotides matching TRBD1. With 5 bases clipped from V and 7 bases from J, the junction kept 4 bases outside the gene matches. The CDR3 sequence is 13 residues long. CDR3 in DNA: TGTGCCAGCAGTCGGGACAGGGGTGCTGGCTACACCTTC. Protein product: CASSRDRGAGYTF.

This clonotype was seen at least ten times. The chain couples TRBV10-3 to TRBJ2-3; 8 bases are a match to TRBD2. The trim removed 2 bases at V and 4 bases at J, leaving 14 bases unmatched. The CDR3 runs to 18 residues. The germline CDR1 and CDR2 sequences are ENHRY and SYGVKD. The CDR3 DNA follows: TGTGCCATCAGTGAGGGGGTGACAAGCGGGAGAATGGCAGATACGCAGTATTTT. Protein sequence: CAISEGVTSGRMADTQYF.

There are many counts of this clonotype. The rearrangement joins TRBV28 to TRBJ1-2; TRBD1 is a possible D gene (5 bases). Germline V gene sequence: CDR1 MDHEN, CDR2 SYDVKM. V shed 2 bases and J shed 9 bases, with 10 bases lying between them. The CDR3 contains 12 residues. The CDR3 DNA sequence: TGTGCCAGCAGTTTACGGAGACAGAGCTACACCTTC. Amino acid sequence: CASSLRRQSYTF.

In its sample, this clonotype was seen a few times. The chain joins TRBV13 to TRBJ2-7; D gene unclear. The CDR3 consists of 13 residues. Germline V gene lookup returns CDR1 PRHDT and CDR2 FYEKMQ (reference sequence). V was trimmed by 3 bases and J by 7 bases, leaving 13 bases between them. CDR3 nucleotide sequence: TGTGCCAGCAGCTTGAGACAATCTGATGAGCAGTACTTC. This encodes CASSLRQSDEQYF.

This clonotype appeared a few times. V usage is TRBV7-3 and J usage is TRBJ2-7; 12 bases align to TRBD1. CDR1 is SGHTA and CDR2 is FQGTGA in the germline V gene. There are 14 residues in the CDR3. Germline trimming cut 5 bases from V and 5 bases from J; bases unmatched to any gene: 4. The CDR3 coding sequence is TGTGCCAGCAGCCCGGGACAGGGGGCAAACGAGCAGTACTTC. It yields the protein CASSPGQGANEQYF. Drawing the rest from reference TRBV7-3 and TRBJ2-7, the complete variable domain is GAGVSQTPSNKVTEKGKYVELRCDPISGHTALYWYRQSLGQGPEFLIYFQGTGAADDSGLPNDRFFAVRPEGSVSTLKIQRTERGDSAVYLCASSPGQGANEQYFGPGTRLTVT.

This sequence joins TRBV7-2 and TRBJ2-3; unclear D gene. Germline-derived CDR1 and CDR2 are SGHTA and FQGNSA. Trimming took off 0 bases at V and 4 bases at J, with 14 bases between the two ends. The CDR3 has 16 amino acids. The CDR3 protein is CASSLAHGRTADTQYF. In nucleotides, the CDR3 is TGTGCCAGCAGCTTAGCCCACGGCCGCACCGCAGATACGCAGTATTTT.

The chain joins TRBV4-2 to TRBJ1-1, with unresolved D. The germline CDR1 and CDR2 sequences are LGHNA and YNFKEQ. This CDR3 is built from 14 residues. With 0 bases removed from V and 5 bases from J, the gap between germline ends came to 10 bases. DNA of the CDR3: TGTGCCAGCAGCCAAGACTCTGGTGGGACTGAAGCTTTCTTT. It translates to CASSQDSGGTEAFF.

The genes are TRBV27 and TRBJ2-7; D is unclear. The V end lost 4 bases, the J end lost 3 bases, and 13 bases lay between the germline ends. Germline CDR1 reads MNHEY; CDR2 reads SMNVEV (reference sequence). CDR3 length: 14 amino acids. CDR3 loop: CASSSSSRYYEQYF. The CDR3 coding sequence is TGTGCCAGCAGTTCGAGCTCCAGGTACTACGAGCAGTACTTC.

In its sample, this clonotype was seen many times. V gene TRBV19 combines with J gene TRBJ1-1; TRBD1 aligns across 7 bases. The junction had 7 bases not matched to a gene; V was cut back by 4 bases and J by 8 bases. The CDR3 runs to 13 residues. Germline V lookup: CDR1 LNHDA, CDR2 SQIVND (reference sequence). The CDR3 region has the DNA TGTGCCAGTAGTAACAGGGGAAAGGTCGAAGCTTTCTTT. Translation: CASSNRGKVEAFF.

In this sample, this clonotype turned up many times. J is TRBJ1-5 and V is TRBV19, with TRBD1 identical over 7 bases. Germline CDR1 LNHDA, CDR2 SQIVND (reference sequence). CDR3 size: 15 residues. V lost 1 base to trimming and J lost 7 bases; unmatched junction nucleotides: 7. The chain's CDR3 is CASSIGEGAGQPQHF. The CDR3 region has the DNA TGTGCCAGTAGTATAGGCGAGGGGGCCGGCCAGCCCCAGCATTTT.

In regard to this clonotype: This sequence may be a read error, since a much larger clone differs from it by one base. This chain joins TRBV12-5 and TRBJ2-7, with TRBD1 matching over 7 bases. This CDR3 contains 13 residues. The ends lost 4 bases at V and 5 bases at J; junction bases unmatched: 5. Germline CDR1 and CDR2: LGHNT and FRNRAP. The DNA of the CDR3 is TGTGCTAGTGGTTGGGGACAGAGTCACGAGCAGTACTTC. Its translation: CASGWGQSHEQYF.

This clonotype was detected ten times or more. The chain has TRBV2 and TRBJ2-7; 9 bases are a match to TRBD2. Germline V gives CDR1 SNHLY, CDR2 FYNNEI. The CDR3 loop spans 16 amino acids. V trimming: 4 bases; J trimming: 6 bases; junction bases outside the gene matches: 13. CDR3 coding DNA: TGTGCCAGCAGTGTGGGAGCGGGGGGAGACTGGTTCGAGCAGTACTTC. Amino acids: CASSVGAGGDWFEQYF.

This clonotype was observed many times. As DNA, the CDR3 is TGTGCCAGCAGTTCCCCGGGAGGGGATGGCACCGGGGAGCTGTTTTTT. Translation gives CASSSPGGDGTGELFF. V and J are TRBV6-5 and TRBJ2-2; 8 bases agree with TRBD2. Germline values: CDR1 MNHEY, CDR2 SVGAGI. V lost 4 bases and J lost 4; bases outside the gene matches: 8. The CDR3 covers 16 residues.

The sample holds many counts of this clonotype. This chain connects TRBV4-1 to TRBJ1-5, with TRBD1 as a possible D gene (5 bases). V lost 1 base, J lost 4 bases, and 11 bases lay in between. Germline V gene sequence: CDR1 MGHRA, CDR2 YSYEKL. The CDR3 extends over 15 amino acids. The DNA of the CDR3 is TGCGCCAGCAGCCAAGGACAGTTCTCTAATCAGCCCCAGCATTTT. Translating it yields CASSQGQFSNQPQHF.